This TCR beta chain is from a study of neurological immune-mediated disorders. A few counts support this clonotype. Its target is unknown. Unmatched junction bases numbered 9, after V lost 5 bases and J lost 12 bases. This CDR3 spans 14 amino acids. CDR1 is SGHTA and CDR2 is FQGNSA in the germline V gene. Study outcomes and limitations: There were no CDR3 amino acid sequences shared by expanded clones across subjects, a result suggesting private repertoires in all groups.

TCRdb re-derived calls from the 5' RACE reads in MiXCR, one entry per CDR3 protein. Of 30,000 to 40,000 distinct CDR3 sequences listed, 3% to 4.5% are singletons. The chain couples TRBV7-2 to TRBJ2-1; 11 bases are a match to TRBD2. Input material: PBMCs. This clonotype was obtained from a man aged 30-40 years with multiple sclerosis. The DNA of the CDR3 is TGTGCCAGCAGCCACACTACTAGCGGGGGCGGGCAGTTCTTC. It is translated as CASSHTTSGGGQFF. Combining the CDR3 with reference TRBV7-2 and TRBJ2-1 gives the whole variable domain GAGVSQSPSNKVTEKGKDVELRCDPISGHTALYWYRQSLGQGLEFLIYFQGNSAPDKSGLPSDRFSAERTGGSVSTLTIQRTQQEDSAVYLCASSHTTSGGGQFFGPGTRLTVL.